These 19 T cell receptor beta chains were sequenced from one sample in a study of metastatic and nonmetastatic thyroid tumors (dated by TCRdb to 2020 to 2022). Before undergoing thyroid surgery, none of the patients had been given any kind of treatment. The library was built by means of PCR. The sequencer listed for this sample is Illumina HiSeq 4000. TCRdb trimmed public reads at Q25 via fastp, called clones via MiXCR and kept in-frame beta chains. This sample has 14,000 to 15,000 clones in its table, and approximately 3.8% of those were observed once. Around 27% of the sample comes from the top ten. Sequencing was performed on tumor tissue. These TCRs come from a female donor with papillary thyroid cancer or a benign thyroid nodule (not recorded which). Some clones in this sample may be carry-over from other donors' samples.

A few counts support this clone. This chain uses TRBV5-4 with TRBJ2-5, with a weak D call TRBD1 (5 bases). Germline V lookup: CDR1 SGHNT, CDR2 YYREEE (reference sequence). This CDR3 is 14 amino acids long. Trimming removed 0 bases from V and 1 base from J, with 7 bases in between. CDR3 nucleotide sequence: TGTGCCAGCAGCTTGGGTAGGGGCCAAGAGACCCAGTACTTC. It yields the protein CASSLGRGQETQYF.

This clone occurred a few times. As DNA, the CDR3 is TGCGCCAGCAGCCAAGATCGGTCGGGACAGGGTATTCGTTATGGCTACACCTTC. Encoded protein: CASSQDRSGQGIRYGYTF. The chain links TRBV4-1 to TRBJ1-2; 9 bases fit TRBD1. CDR3 length equals 18 residues. V shed 0 bases, J shed 5 bases, and the junction held 13 bases outside the gene matches. Germline CDR1 and CDR2: MGHRA and YSYEKL.

This clone has just a few counts. This chain joins TRBV28 and TRBJ1-1, with 7 bases lining up with TRBD1. Germline V gene lookup returns CDR1 MDHEN and CDR2 SYDVKM. This CDR3 contains 14 residues. J was trimmed by 5 bases and V by 1 base; bases with no gene match: 4. The CDR3 loop is CASSLSTGITEAFF. The DNA of the CDR3 is TGTGCCAGCAGTTTATCGACAGGGATTACTGAAGCTTTCTTT. Full variable domain (rest looked up from reference TRBV28 and TRBJ1-1): DVKVTQSSRYLVKRTGEKVFLECVQDMDHENMFWYRQDPGLGLRLIYFSYDVKMKEKGDIPEGYSVSREKKERFSLILESASTNQTSMYLCASSLSTGITEAFFGQGTRLTVV.

This clone has just a few counts. The chain links TRBV27 to TRBJ2-1; TRBD1 aligns across 8 bases. The junction had 8 bases not matched to a gene; V was cut back by 1 base and J by 6 bases. The CDR3 consists of 16 residues. Germline loops: CDR1 MNHEY, CDR2 SMNVEV (reference sequence). This CDR3 is CASSLFRQGQVNEQFF. DNA of the CDR3: TGTGCCAGCAGTTTATTCCGACAGGGGCAGGTCAATGAGCAGTTCTTC.

The chain combines TRBV5-1 with TRBJ2-5, with TRBD2 matching over 7 bases. CDR1 and CDR2 from the germline V gene are SGHRS and YFSETQ. V shed 4 bases and J 4 bases; nucleotides not matched to a gene: 10. CDR3 size: 15 residues. CDR3 residues: CASSPQAGEGETQYF. CDR3 bases: TGCGCCAGCAGCCCCCAGGCGGGAGAGGGAGAGACCCAGTACTTC.

The chain has TRBV10-3 and TRBJ1-6, with D unclear. Trimming removed 8 bases at V and 9 bases at J, with 11 bases between. The CDR3 extends over 12 amino acids. The germline V gene has CDR1 ENHRY and CDR2 SYGVKD. This chain's CDR3 is CAIRKGVSPLHF. In DNA form, the CDR3 reads TGTGCCATCCGGAAAGGAGTTTCACCCCTCCACTTT.

This clone was found a few times. This CDR3 reads CASSLGGEKLFF. For the CDR3, the DNA is TGCGCCAGCAGCTTGGGGGGTGAAAAACTGTTTTTT. V and J are TRBV5-1 and TRBJ1-4, with unresolved D. Germline lookup yields CDR1 SGHRS and CDR2 YFSETQ. The V end was cut by 0 bases, the J end by 7 bases, with 4 bases between. This CDR3 contains 12 residues.

V and J are TRBV19 and TRBJ1-2, with 10 bases that match TRBD1. Trimming cost V 3 bases and J 4 bases; bases outside gene matches: 11. CDR1 LNHDA and CDR2 SQIVND come from the germline V gene (reference sequence). This CDR3 has 17 residues. This chain's CDR3 is CASSISPGTGVGYGYTF. The CDR3 DNA reads as TGTGCCAGTAGTATTTCCCCAGGGACAGGGGTTGGCTATGGCTACACCTTC.

The rearrangement links TRBV30 to TRBJ1-6; D is undetermined. Germline CDR1 and CDR2: GTSNPN and SVGIG (reference sequence). The CDR3 is made up of 14 amino acids. The CDR3: CAANSGLYNSPLHF. The DNA of the CDR3 is TGTGCTGCCAACTCCGGACTCTATAATTCACCCCTCCACTTT.

This rearrangement joins TRBV6-1 to TRBJ1-6; 8 bases map to TRBD1. The J segment lost 9 bases and the V segment lost 8 bases, leaving 9 bases of the junction unmatched. This CDR3 is 14 amino acids long. In germline, CDR1 is MNHNS, CDR2 SASEGT. DNA of the CDR3: TGTGCCAGCTGGAGACAGGGGAAAGGTTCACCCCTCCACTTT. Translated, it gives CASWRQGKGSPLHF.

The chain recombines TRBV20-1 with TRBJ2-3; D is perhaps TRBD1 or TRBD2 (6 bases each). The CDR3 runs to 12 residues. Germline V CDR1 and CDR2: DFQATT, SNEGSKA (reference sequence). Trimming shortened V by 1 base and J by 8 bases, and 10 bases separated the two germline ends. In DNA form, the CDR3 reads TGCAGTGCTAGAGTCCCGGGGGCTACGCAGTATTTT. Amino acids: CSARVPGATQYF.

The chain carries TRBV6-5 and TRBJ1-1; possibly TRBD1 for D (6 bases). The CDR3 contains 13 residues. Per germline, CDR1 MNHEY and CDR2 SVGAGI. V was cut by 4 bases and J by 4 bases, with 10 bases left in between. The CDR3 here is CASSLQGSTEAFF. CDR3 bases: TGTGCCAGCAGTTTACAGGGTTCCACTGAAGCTTTCTTT.

In this sample, this clone turned up a few times. The chain carries TRBV11-1 and TRBJ2-1; no clear D gene. Trimming shortened V by 3 bases and J by 8 bases, and 8 bases separated the two germline ends. This CDR3 contains 12 residues. Germline CDR1 reads SGHAT; CDR2 reads FQDESV (reference sequence). DNA for the CDR3: TGTGCCAGCAGCTTTGGCACGGATGAGCAGTTCTTC. Translating it yields CASSFGTDEQFF. Variable domain in full (rest from reference TRBV11-1 and TRBJ2-1): EAEVAQSPRYKITEKSQAVAFWCDPISGHATLYWYRQILGQGPELLVQFQDESVVDDSQLPKDRFSAERLKGVDSTLKIQPAELGDSAMYLCASSFGTDEQFFGPGTRLTVL.

This clone was detected only a few times. The V and J genes are TRBV27 and TRBJ2-6; weak D call: TRBD1 (6 bases). The CDR3 is 14 amino acids. Trimming cost V 7 bases and J 4 bases, with 11 bases left between them. Germline CDR1 reads MNHEY; CDR2 reads SMNVEV (reference sequence). Written as DNA, the CDR3 is TGTGCCAGCACAACAGGGCGAGGGGCCAACGTCCTGACTTTC. It yields the protein CASTTGRGANVLTF.

CDR3 DNA sequence: TGTGCCAGCAGTTACTGGGATGTGGGGAAAAATTCACCCCTCCACTTT. Translation: CASSYWDVGKNSPLHF. The rearrangement uses TRBV6-5 and TRBJ1-6; no firm D call. Trimming took off 1 base at V and 7 bases at J, with 14 bases between the two ends. The CDR3 is 16 amino acids. The germline V gene has CDR1 MNHEY and CDR2 SVGAGI.

The J gene is TRBJ2-7, the V gene TRBV10-3; D is possibly TRBD1 (6 bases). The V gene's germline CDR1 is ENHRY and CDR2 SYGVKD. V gave up 6 bases and J gave up 2 bases, with 14 bases separating them. The CDR3 covers 14 residues. The CDR3 protein is CAIRDRFGAYEQYF. CDR3 coding DNA: TGTGCCATCAGGGACAGATTTGGGGCCTACGAGCAGTACTTC.

The J gene is TRBJ1-2, the V gene TRBV28; D uncertain. With 2 bases removed from V and 4 bases from J, the gap between germline ends came to 11 bases. CDR3 size: 14 residues. Germline values: CDR1 MDHEN, CDR2 SYDVKM. CDR3 sequence (DNA): TGTGCCAGCAGTTTACGTCTACAGATCTATGGCTACACCTTC. This translates into CASSLRLQIYGYTF.

The table lists this clone with a few counts. The rearrangement uses TRBV12-3 or TRBV12-4 and TRBJ1-2, with 9 bases that match TRBD1. Germline trimming cut 4 bases from V and 6 bases from J; bases unmatched to any gene: 6. This CDR3 comprises 14 residues. This CDR3 is CASSSQGAVNGYTF. In DNA, the CDR3 is TGTGCCAGCAGTTCACAGGGGGCCGTGAATGGCTACACCTTC.

The sample holds a few counts of this clone. CDR3 coding DNA: TGTGCCAGCACCCTTGGAGGGACGGAAGAAAAACTGTTTTTT. This sequence encodes CASTLGGTEEKLFF. The V gene is TRBV28, the J gene TRBJ1-4; tentative D call: TRBD1 (5 bases). The CDR3 is 14 residues long. The germline V gene encodes CDR1 MDHEN and CDR2 SYDVKM. Trimming took off 7 bases at V and 8 bases at J, with 17 bases between the two ends.